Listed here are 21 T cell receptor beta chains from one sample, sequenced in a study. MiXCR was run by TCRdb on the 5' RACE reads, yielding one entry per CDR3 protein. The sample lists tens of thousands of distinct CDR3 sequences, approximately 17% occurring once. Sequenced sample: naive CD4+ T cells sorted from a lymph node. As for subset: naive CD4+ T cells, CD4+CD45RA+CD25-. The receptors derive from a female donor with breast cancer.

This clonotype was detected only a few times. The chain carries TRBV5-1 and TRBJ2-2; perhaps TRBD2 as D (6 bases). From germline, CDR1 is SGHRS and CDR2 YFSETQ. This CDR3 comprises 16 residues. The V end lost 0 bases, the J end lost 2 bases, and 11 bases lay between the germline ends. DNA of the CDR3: TGCGCCAGCAGCTTGGCCGGGAGTACTAACACCGGGGAGCTGTTTTTT. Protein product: CASSLAGSTNTGELFF. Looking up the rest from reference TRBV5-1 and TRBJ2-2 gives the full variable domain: KAGVTQTPRYLIKTRGQQVTLSCSPISGHRSVSWYQQTPGQGLQFLFEYFSETQRNKGNFPGRFSGRQFSNSRSEMNVSTLELGDSALYLCASSLAGSTNTGELFFGEGSRLTVL.

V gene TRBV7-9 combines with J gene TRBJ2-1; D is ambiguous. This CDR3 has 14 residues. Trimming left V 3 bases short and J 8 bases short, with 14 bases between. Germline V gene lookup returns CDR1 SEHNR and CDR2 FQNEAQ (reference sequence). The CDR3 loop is CASSFGLPGDEQFF. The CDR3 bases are TGTGCCAGCAGCTTTGGTCTACCTGGGGATGAGCAGTTCTTC.

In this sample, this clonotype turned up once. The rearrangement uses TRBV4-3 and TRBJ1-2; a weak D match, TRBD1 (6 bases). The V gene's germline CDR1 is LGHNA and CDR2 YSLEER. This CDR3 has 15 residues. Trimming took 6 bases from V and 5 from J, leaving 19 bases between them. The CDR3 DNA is TGCGCCAGCAGTCCCCAGAGGGGACAAACATATGGCTACACCTTC. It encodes CASSPQRGQTYGYTF.

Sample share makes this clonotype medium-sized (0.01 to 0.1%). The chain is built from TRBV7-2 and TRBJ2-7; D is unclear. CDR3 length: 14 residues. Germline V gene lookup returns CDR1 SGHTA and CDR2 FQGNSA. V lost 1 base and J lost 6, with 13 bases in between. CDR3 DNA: TGTGCCAGCAGCTTAGGGCAAAATCCTTCCGAGCAGTACTTC. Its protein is CASSLGQNPSEQYF.

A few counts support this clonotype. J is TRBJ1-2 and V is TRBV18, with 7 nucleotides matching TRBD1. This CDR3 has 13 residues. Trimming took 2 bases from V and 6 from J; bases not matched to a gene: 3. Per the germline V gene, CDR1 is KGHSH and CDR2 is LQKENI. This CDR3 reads CASSPDREHGYTF. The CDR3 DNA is TGTGCCAGCTCACCAGACAGGGAGCATGGCTACACCTTC.

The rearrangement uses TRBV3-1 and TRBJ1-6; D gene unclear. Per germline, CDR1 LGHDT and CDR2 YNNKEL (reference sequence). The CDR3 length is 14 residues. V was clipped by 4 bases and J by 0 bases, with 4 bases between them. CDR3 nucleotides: TGTGCCAGCAGCCCCAGCTCCTATAATTCACCCCTCCACTTT. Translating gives CASSPSSYNSPLHF.

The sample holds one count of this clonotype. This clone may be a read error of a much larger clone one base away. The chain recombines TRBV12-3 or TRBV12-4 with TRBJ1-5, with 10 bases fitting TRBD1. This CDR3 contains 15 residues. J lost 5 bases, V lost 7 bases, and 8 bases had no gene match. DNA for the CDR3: TGTGCCAGCAACCCCCCGACAGGGGGCTATCAGCCCCAGCATTTT. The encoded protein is CASNPPTGGYQPQHF.

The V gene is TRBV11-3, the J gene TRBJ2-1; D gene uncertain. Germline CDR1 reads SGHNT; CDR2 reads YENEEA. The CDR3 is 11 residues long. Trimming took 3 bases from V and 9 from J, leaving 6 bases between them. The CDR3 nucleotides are TGTGCCAGCAGCTTTGGGGTTGAGCAGTTCTTC. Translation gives CASSFGVEQFF. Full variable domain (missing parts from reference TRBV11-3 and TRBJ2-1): EAGVVQSPRYKIIEKKQPVAFWCNPISGHNTLYWYLQNLGQGPELLIRYENEEAVDDSQLPKDRFSAERLKGVDSTLKIQPAELGDSAVYLCASSFGVEQFFGPGTRLTVL.

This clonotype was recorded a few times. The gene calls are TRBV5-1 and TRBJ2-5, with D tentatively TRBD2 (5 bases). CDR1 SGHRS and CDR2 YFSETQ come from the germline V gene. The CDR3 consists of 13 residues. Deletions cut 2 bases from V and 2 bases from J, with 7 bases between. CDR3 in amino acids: CASSFGGQETQYF. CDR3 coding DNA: TGCGCCAGCAGCTTTGGCGGGCAAGAGACCCAGTACTTC.

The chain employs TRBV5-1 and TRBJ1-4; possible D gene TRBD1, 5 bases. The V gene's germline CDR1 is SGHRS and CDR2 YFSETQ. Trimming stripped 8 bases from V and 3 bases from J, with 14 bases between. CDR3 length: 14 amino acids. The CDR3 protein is CASHVGQPNEKLFF. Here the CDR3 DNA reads TGCGCCAGTCATGTGGGGCAGCCTAATGAAAAACTGTTTTTT.

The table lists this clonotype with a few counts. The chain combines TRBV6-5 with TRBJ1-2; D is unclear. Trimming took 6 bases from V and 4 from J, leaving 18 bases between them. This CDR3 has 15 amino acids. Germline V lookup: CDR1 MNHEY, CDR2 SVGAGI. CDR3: CASSGTKGSIYGYTF. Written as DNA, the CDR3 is TGTGCCAGCAGCGGAACAAAGGGTTCGATCTATGGCTACACCTTC.

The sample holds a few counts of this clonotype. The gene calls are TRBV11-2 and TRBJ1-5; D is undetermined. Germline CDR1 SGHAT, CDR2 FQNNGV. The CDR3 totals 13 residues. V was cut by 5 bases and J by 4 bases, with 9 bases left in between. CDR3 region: CASSLYPNQPQHF. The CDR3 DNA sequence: TGTGCCAGCAGCCTCTATCCGAATCAGCCCCAGCATTTT.

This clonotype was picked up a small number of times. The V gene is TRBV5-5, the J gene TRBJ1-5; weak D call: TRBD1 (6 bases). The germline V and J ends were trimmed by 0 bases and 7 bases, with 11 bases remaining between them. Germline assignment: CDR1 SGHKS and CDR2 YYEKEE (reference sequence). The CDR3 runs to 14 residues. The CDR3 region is CASSLVGGEQPQHF. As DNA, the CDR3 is TGTGCCAGCAGCTTGGTTGGGGGCGAGCAGCCCCAGCATTTT.

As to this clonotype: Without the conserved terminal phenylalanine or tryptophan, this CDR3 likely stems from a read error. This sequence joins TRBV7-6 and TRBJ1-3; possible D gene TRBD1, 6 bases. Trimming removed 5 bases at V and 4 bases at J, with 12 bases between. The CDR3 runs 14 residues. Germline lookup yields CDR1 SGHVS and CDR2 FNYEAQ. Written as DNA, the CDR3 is TGTGCCAGCAGCCTAGTAGGGGGAGGAAACACCATATATTAT. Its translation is CASSLVGGGNTIYY.

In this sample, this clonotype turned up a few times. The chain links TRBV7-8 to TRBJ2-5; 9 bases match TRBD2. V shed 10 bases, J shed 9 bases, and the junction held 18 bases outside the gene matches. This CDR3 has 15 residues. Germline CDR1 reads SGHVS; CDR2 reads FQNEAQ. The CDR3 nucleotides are TGTGCCACAGAGGCGCCTAGCGGGGCGAAGATACCCCAGTACTTC. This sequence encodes CATEAPSGAKIPQYF.

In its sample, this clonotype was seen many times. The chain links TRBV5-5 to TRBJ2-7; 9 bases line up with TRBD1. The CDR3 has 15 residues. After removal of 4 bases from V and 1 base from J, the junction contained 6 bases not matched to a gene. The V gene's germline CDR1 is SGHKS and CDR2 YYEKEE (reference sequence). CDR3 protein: CASSVTGTGSYEQYF. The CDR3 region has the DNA TGTGCCAGCAGCGTAACCGGGACAGGGTCCTACGAGCAGTACTTC.

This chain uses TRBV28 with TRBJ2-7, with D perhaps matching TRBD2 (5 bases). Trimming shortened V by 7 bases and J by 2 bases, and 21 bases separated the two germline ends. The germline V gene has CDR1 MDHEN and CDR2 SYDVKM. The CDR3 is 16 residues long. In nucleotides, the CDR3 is TGTGCCAGCACCCCCGCCAGAGTACGGGGTACCTACGAGCAGTACTTC. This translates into CASTPARVRGTYEQYF.

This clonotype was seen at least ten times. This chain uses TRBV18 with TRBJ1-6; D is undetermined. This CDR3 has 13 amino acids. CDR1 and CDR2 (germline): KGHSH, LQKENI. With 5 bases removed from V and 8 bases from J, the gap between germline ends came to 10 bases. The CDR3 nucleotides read TGTGCCAGCTCATACGATCGGGATTCACCCCTCCACTTT. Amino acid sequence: CASSYDRDSPLHF.

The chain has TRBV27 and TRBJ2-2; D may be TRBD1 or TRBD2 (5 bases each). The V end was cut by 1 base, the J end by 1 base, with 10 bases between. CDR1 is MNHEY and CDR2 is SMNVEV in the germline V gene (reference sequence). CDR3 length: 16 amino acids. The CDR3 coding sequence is TGTGCCAGCAGTTTATTAGGGACGGGGAACACCGGGGAGCTGTTTTTT. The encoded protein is CASSLLGTGNTGELFF.

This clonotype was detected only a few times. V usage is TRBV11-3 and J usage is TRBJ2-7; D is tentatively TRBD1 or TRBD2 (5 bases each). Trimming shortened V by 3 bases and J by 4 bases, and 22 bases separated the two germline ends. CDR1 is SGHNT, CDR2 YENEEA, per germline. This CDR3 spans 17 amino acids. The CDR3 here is CASSFPRWWDRIYEQYF. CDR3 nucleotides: TGTGCCAGCAGCTTTCCGCGGTGGTGGGACCGGATTTACGAGCAGTACTTC.

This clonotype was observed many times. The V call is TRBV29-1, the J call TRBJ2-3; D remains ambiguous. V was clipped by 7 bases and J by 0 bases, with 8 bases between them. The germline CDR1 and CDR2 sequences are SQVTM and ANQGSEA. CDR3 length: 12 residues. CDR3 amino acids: CSGESSTDTQYF. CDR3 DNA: TGCAGCGGCGAATCTAGCACAGATACGCAGTATTTT.